The 29 T cell receptor beta chains below were found in one sample sequenced in a study of long-term antiretroviral therapy in people with HIV. Survey level was the resolution at which the v3.0 immunoSEQ assay ran. Produced via immunoSEQ multiplex PCR; TCRdb's table is partial and in-frame only. The sample shows about 21,000 clones, 81% of them seen only once. Sequenced material: unsorted PBMCs, taken 0.1 years before starting antiretroviral therapy. The source is a man between 40 and 49 years old with HIV.

The V gene is TRBV6-1, the J gene TRBJ1-2, with D possibly being TRBD1 (6 bases). Trimming left V 4 bases short and J 0 bases short, with 24 bases between. The CDR3 covers 19 residues. CDR1 MNHNS and CDR2 SASEGT come from the germline V gene. The CDR3 protein is CASSAPRDTFRSPNYGYTF. DNA of the CDR3: TGTGCCAGCAGTGCGCCGAGGGACACGTTCCGATCACCTAACTATGGCTACACCTTC.

The chain carries TRBV5-4 and TRBJ2-1, with TRBD2 identical over 9 bases. With 10 bases clipped from V and 6 bases from J, the junction kept 20 bases outside the gene matches. CDR3 length equals 17 residues. Germline CDR1 and CDR2: SGHNT and YYREEE (reference sequence). The CDR3 nucleotides read TGTGCCGGCCGGGGGTACAGCGGGGGGAATTTGGCCAATGAGCAGTTCTTC. It specifies CAGRGYSGGNLANEQFF. The whole variable domain, filled in from reference TRBV5-4 and TRBJ2-1, reads ETGVTQSPTHLIKTRGQQVTLRCSSQSGHNTVSWYQQALGQGPQFIFQYYREEENGRGNFPPRFSGLQFPNYSSELNVNALELDDSALYLCAGRGYSGGNLANEQFFGPGTRLTVL.

The gene calls are TRBV29-1 and TRBJ2-5, with D tentatively TRBD1 or TRBD2 (5 bases each). The CDR3 contains 10 residues. Germline CDR1 and CDR2: SQVTM and ANQGSEA. In nucleotides, the CDR3 is TGCGGGTGGGGGACGGAGACCCAGTACTTC. This sequence encodes CGWGTETQYF. The variable domain in full, completed from reference TRBV29-1 and TRBJ2-5, reads SAVISQKPSRDICQRGTSLTIQCQVDSQVTMMFWYRQQPGQSLTLIATANQGSEATYESGFVIDKFPISRPNLTFSTLTVSNMSPEDSSIYLCGWGTETQYFGPGTRLLVL.

J is TRBJ2-7 and V is TRBV27, with 9 bases identical to TRBD2. This CDR3 has 15 residues. Germline CDR1 reads MNHEY; CDR2 reads SMNVEV (reference sequence). V trimming: 3 bases; J trimming: 5 bases; junction bases outside the gene matches: 8. DNA for the CDR3: TGTGCCAGCAGTTTGTCGGCGGGGGGGCTGAACGAGCAGTACTTC. Translating it yields CASSLSAGGLNEQYF.

The genes are TRBV7-9 and TRBJ1-5; no clear D gene. From germline, CDR1 is SEHNR and CDR2 FQNEAQ (reference sequence). CDR3 length: 12 amino acids. V dropped 1 base and J dropped 5 bases, with 3 bases sitting between them. The CDR3 here is CASSLEYQPQHF. CDR3 bases: TGTGCCAGCAGCTTAGAATATCAGCCCCAGCATTTT. The full variable domain, rest sourced from reference TRBV7-9 and TRBJ1-5, is DTGVSQNPRHKITKRGQNVTFRCDPISEHNRLYWYRQTLGQGPEFLTYFQNEAQLEKSRLLSDRFSAERPKGSFSTLEIQRTEQGDSAMYLCASSLEYQPQHFGDGTRLSIL.

J is TRBJ2-7 and V is TRBV30; TRBD1 aligns across 7 bases. V lost 0 bases, J lost 0 bases, and 5 bases stayed unmatched. The germline CDR1 and CDR2 sequences are GTSNPN and SVGIG (reference sequence). This CDR3 is built from 15 residues. As DNA, the CDR3 is TGTGCCTGGAGTGTTAACAGGGGTAGCTCCTACGAGCAGTACTTC. Translation gives CAWSVNRGSSYEQYF.

The chain uses TRBV6-5 and TRBJ2-7; 7 positions match TRBD1. The CDR3 consists of 15 residues. V lost 6 bases, J lost 0 bases, and 8 bases stayed unmatched. The germline CDR1 and CDR2 sequences are MNHEY and SVGAGI. The CDR3 DNA follows: TGTGCCAGCAGCGATCCCGGGACAGCCTCCTACGAGCAGTACTTC. Translated, it gives CASSDPGTASYEQYF.

This clone turned up a few times. The V and J genes are TRBV5-5 and TRBJ1-5; 8 bases map to TRBD1. Looked up from germline, CDR1 is SGHKS and CDR2 is YYEKEE (reference sequence). The ends lost 2 bases at V and 6 bases at J; junction bases unmatched: 10. The CDR3 loop spans 16 amino acids. CDR3 amino acids: CASSFDPRGPGQPQHF. CDR3 nucleotides: TGTGCCAGCAGCTTCGATCCCAGGGGGCCAGGTCAGCCCCAGCATTTT.

This clone has only one observation. The J gene is TRBJ2-5, the V gene TRBV2; D is unclear. The CDR3 consists of 13 residues. The V end was cut by 2 bases, the J end by 2 bases, with 6 bases between. From germline, CDR1 is SNHLY and CDR2 FYNNEI. The CDR3 sequence: CASSERRQETQYF. DNA of the CDR3: TGTGCCAGCAGTGAACGGAGACAAGAGACCCAGTACTTC.

The V gene is TRBV29-1, the J gene TRBJ2-7; 10 nucleotides match TRBD1. Per the germline V gene, CDR1 is SQVTM and CDR2 is ANQGSEA. The junction had 9 bases not matched to a gene; V was cut back by 6 bases and J by 4 bases. The CDR3 runs 14 residues. The CDR3 region has the DNA TGCAGCGTCGTACCGGGACAGGGGATTTACGAGCAGTACTTC. Its translation is CSVVPGQGIYEQYF.

The chain uses TRBV6-5 and TRBJ2-2; D is unclear. The V and J ends lost 0 bases and 4 bases respectively, with 3 bases between them. The CDR3 length is 13 residues. Germline-derived CDR1 and CDR2 are MNHEY and SVGAGI. In DNA form, the CDR3 reads TGTGCCAGCAGTTACTCCGGCACCGGGGAGCTGTTTTTT. Its translation is CASSYSGTGELFF.

V gene TRBV29-1 combines with J gene TRBJ2-5, with 7 bases fitting TRBD1. Germline CDR1 SQVTM, CDR2 ANQGSEA. Trimming at V came to 7 bases and at J to 2 bases, leaving 4 bases not matched to a gene. This CDR3 contains 12 residues. The CDR3: CSAGQVQETQYF. The CDR3 DNA is TGCAGCGCCGGACAGGTTCAAGAGACCCAGTACTTC.

V usage is TRBV7-6 and J usage is TRBJ2-1; TRBD1 agrees at 10 bases. The CDR3 has 15 amino acids. V gave up 2 bases and J gave up 7 bases; unmatched junction bases: 5. Germline assignment: CDR1 SGHVS and CDR2 FNYEAQ. CDR3 protein: CASSLYRDRGNEQFF. The CDR3 DNA is TGTGCCAGCAGCTTATACAGGGACAGGGGTAATGAGCAGTTCTTC.

The chain is built from TRBV29-1 and TRBJ2-7; 8 nucleotides match TRBD2. CDR1 is SQVTM, CDR2 ANQGSEA, per germline. The CDR3 covers 14 residues. Trimming cost V 4 bases and J 4 bases; bases outside gene matches: 9. In nucleotides, the CDR3 is TGCAGCGTTGTATTTACTAGCGGTTTATACGAGCAGTACTTC. Residues: CSVVFTSGLYEQYF.

The gene calls are TRBV2 and TRBJ2-3; TRBD1 matches at 9 bases. The germline CDR1 and CDR2 sequences are SNHLY and FYNNEI. This CDR3 contains 16 residues. V gave up 6 bases and J gave up 6 bases; unmatched junction bases: 13. The CDR3 coding sequence is TGTGCCAGCAGGGATGGGGGACAGGGTTTTATTGATACGCAGTATTTT. Protein: CASRDGGQGFIDTQYF.

The V and J genes are TRBV7-2 and TRBJ1-6; D gene uncertain. Germline V gene lookup returns CDR1 SGHTA and CDR2 FQGNSA. This CDR3 contains 13 residues. V lost 1 base and J 14 bases, leaving 12 bases between the germline ends. The DNA of the CDR3 is TGTGCCAGCAGCTTAGAGGGAAGAACGGCCCTCCACTTT. Its translation is CASSLEGRTALHF. Full variable domain (missing parts from reference TRBV7-2 and TRBJ1-6): GAGVSQSPSNKVTEKGKDVELRCDPISGHTALYWYRQSLGQGLEFLIYFQGNSAPDKSGLPSDRFSAERTGGSVSTLTIQRTQQEDSAVYLCASSLEGRTALHFGNGTRLTVT.

This rearrangement joins TRBV5-4 to TRBJ1-2; no firm D call. CDR1 and CDR2 (germline): SGHNT, YYREEE (reference sequence). The CDR3 sequence is 15 residues long. With 4 bases removed from V and 4 bases from J, the gap between germline ends came to 17 bases. The CDR3 here is CASSMQPQLGYGYTF. CDR3 sequence (DNA): TGTGCCAGCAGCATGCAACCACAGCTAGGCTATGGCTACACCTTC.

The genes are TRBV19 and TRBJ1-1; D not certain. Germline assignment: CDR1 LNHDA and CDR2 SQIVND (reference sequence). The CDR3 has 13 amino acids. The germline V and J ends were trimmed by 7 bases and 1 base, with 10 bases remaining between them. DNA for the CDR3: TGTGCCAGTATGGAGGGCTCGAACACTGAAGCTTTCTTT. Encoded protein: CASMEGSNTEAFF.

The chain links TRBV30 to TRBJ2-1; 7 bases align to TRBD2. The CDR3 length is 16 residues. Germline loops: CDR1 GTSNPN, CDR2 SVGIG (reference sequence). Unmatched junction bases numbered 10, after V lost 3 bases and J lost 2 bases. The CDR3 protein is CAWSLMGGSTYNEQFF. CDR3 DNA sequence: TGTGCCTGGAGCCTCATGGGCGGGAGTACCTACAATGAGCAGTTCTTC. The variable domain in full, completed from reference TRBV30 and TRBJ2-1, reads SQTIHQWPATLVQPVGSPLSLECTVEGTSNPNLYWYRQAAGRGLQLLFYSVGIGQISSEVPQNLSASRPQDRQFILSSKKLLLSDSGFYLCAWSLMGGSTYNEQFFGPGTRLTVL.

Regarding this clone: Germline and junction disagree at one end, which may indicate a read error. This chain joins TRBV28 and TRBJ1-5; TRBD1 matches at 7 bases. Germline lookup yields CDR1 MDHEN and CDR2 SYDVKM. CDR3 length equals 15 residues. The CDR3 is CASRLYRGSDQPQHF. The CDR3 nucleotides read TGTGCCAGCAGATTATACAGGGGTAGTGATCAGCCCCAGCATTTT.

The chain employs TRBV18 and TRBJ2-3; either TRBD1 or TRBD2 may fit D (5 bases each). Germline values: CDR1 KGHSH, CDR2 LQKENI. V was cut by 0 bases and J by 5 bases, with 12 bases left in between. The CDR3 is 15 residues long. CDR3 sequence reads: CASSPPAGRGDTQYF. CDR3 sequence (DNA): TGTGCCAGCTCACCACCGGCAGGGAGAGGAGATACGCAGTATTTT.

This rearrangement joins TRBV29-1 to TRBJ2-7; D may be TRBD2 (5 bases). This CDR3 is 12 amino acids long. Germline CDR1 and CDR2: SQVTM and ANQGSEA. Deletions cut 2 bases from V and 6 bases from J, with 11 bases between. The CDR3 reads CSVESGRREQYF. The CDR3 nucleotides read TGCAGCGTTGAAAGCGGCCGCCGCGAGCAGTACTTC.

CDR3 sequence (DNA): TGTGCCAGCAGTTTCCGGGTAGCCGGGGAGCTGTTTTTT. Translating it yields CASSFRVAGELFF. This chain uses TRBV6-5 with TRBJ2-2, with D unresolved. The ends were cut back, 4 bases at V and 6 bases at J, with 9 bases in the middle. The germline gives CDR1 MNHEY, CDR2 SVGAGI. The CDR3 has 13 amino acids.

The genes are TRBV5-1 and TRBJ1-2, with D perhaps matching TRBD1 (5 bases). The germline gives CDR1 SGHRS, CDR2 YFSETQ. V was trimmed by 5 bases and J by 4 bases, leaving 15 bases between them. This CDR3 comprises 14 residues. The CDR3, as DNA: TGCGCCAGCAGTGAGAGGGGAGACACCTATGGCTACACCTTC. Protein product: CASSERGDTYGYTF.

The rearrangement joins TRBV2 to TRBJ2-1, with 7 nucleotides matching TRBD2. Germline V gives CDR1 SNHLY, CDR2 FYNNEI. The junction had 13 bases not matched to a gene; V was cut back by 4 bases and J by 7 bases. The CDR3 totals 16 residues. CDR3 protein: CASSGRGEWIGNEQFF. CDR3 sequence (DNA): TGTGCCAGCAGTGGACGGGGGGAGTGGATAGGGAATGAGCAGTTCTTC.

The chain recombines TRBV19 with TRBJ2-5; perhaps D is TRBD1 or TRBD2 (5 bases each). V lost 6 bases and J 5 bases, leaving 19 bases between the germline ends. The CDR3 length is 15 residues. Per germline, CDR1 LNHDA and CDR2 SQIVND (reference sequence). CDR3: CASRDNGRAGETQYF. The CDR3 nucleotides are TGTGCCAGTAGGGATAACGGGCGGGCAGGGGAGACCCAGTACTTC. Filled out from reference TRBV19 and TRBJ2-5, the complete variable domain reads DGGITQSPKYLFRKEGQNVTLSCEQNLNHDAMYWYRQDPGQGLRLIYYSQIVNDFQKGDIAEGYSVSREKKESFPLTVTSAQKNPTAFYLCASRDNGRAGETQYFGPGTRLLVL.

V is TRBV29-1 and J is TRBJ2-1; D perhaps matches TRBD2 (7 bases). Germline-derived CDR1 and CDR2 are SQVTM and ANQGSEA. The V and J ends lost 4 bases and 6 bases respectively, with 16 bases between them. The CDR3 is made up of 14 amino acids. CDR3 sequence: CSVVGGGKANEQFF. For the CDR3, the DNA is TGCAGCGTTGTAGGGGGGGGTAAGGCCAATGAGCAGTTCTTC.

This clone showed up just once. V gene TRBV7-8 combines with J gene TRBJ2-7, with D perhaps matching TRBD1 (6 bases). Trimming took 5 bases from V and 1 from J, leaving 15 bases between them. Germline CDR1 reads SGHVS; CDR2 reads FQNEAQ. The CDR3 consists of 15 residues. The CDR3 here is CASSRDRTASYEQYF. In DNA, the CDR3 is TGTGCCAGCAGCCGAGACCGGACAGCGTCCTACGAGCAGTACTTC.

This rearrangement joins TRBV4-3 to TRBJ1-4; perhaps TRBD1 as D (5 bases). Germline values: CDR1 LGHNA, CDR2 YSLEER. Trimming shortened V by 0 bases and J by 2 bases, and 10 bases separated the two germline ends. The length of the CDR3 is 16 residues. CDR3 sequence: CASSQDWGSTNEKLFF. The CDR3 DNA follows: TGCGCCAGCAGCCAAGATTGGGGGTCTACTAATGAAAAACTGTTTTTT.